The rows below give T cell receptor beta chains drawn from one sample of a study of T cell responses to AZD1222 COVID-19 vaccine. Clones were sequenced by immunoSEQ multiplex PCR, and TCRdb holds only the in-frame ones, with some missing. The sample includes around 62,000 clones, 80% to 90% of them seen just once. The sequenced sample was peripheral blood, obtained on day 0 of AZD1222 vaccination. All receptors derive from an adult in good health. Both conserved end residues are part of each CDR3. The D gene is left open where the match is weak.

CASSPGRGLDGYTF,TRBJ1-2,TRBV11-2,.
CASSYSPSGGDTQYF,TRBJ2-3,TRBV6-5,TRBD2
CARQGGFNNSPLHF,TRBJ1-6,TRBV30,TRBD1
CSVADTPNTEAFF,TRBJ1-1,TRBV29-1,.
CASSLESGGYNEQFF,TRBJ2-1,TRBV5-4,TRBD1
CASSLGTGTTRIRELFF,TRBJ2-2,TRBV7-9,TRBD2
CASTTSPNGKQYF,TRBJ2-3,TRBV6-5,TRBD2
CASRDRGTGANVLTF,TRBJ2-6,TRBV2,TRBD1
CASSLLAGANYNEQFF,TRBJ2-1,TRBV5-6,TRBD2
CATQTDPVRGGYTF,TRBJ1-2,TRBV11-1,.
CASSEAGHSSGNTIYF,TRBJ1-3,TRBV6-1,.
CASSQDSALTEAFF,TRBJ1-1,TRBV3-1/TRBV3-2,.
CASSPQRSNQPQHF,TRBJ1-5,TRBV6-5,.
CASSEAGRGGSPLHF,TRBJ1-6,TRBV2,.
CASSAYRGEYEQYF,TRBJ2-7,TRBV7-2,TRBD1
CASSPRTAGLGYTF,TRBJ1-2,TRBV7-2,.
CASSPGQGVRYEQYF,TRBJ2-7,TRBV18,TRBD1
CASSLGQGARFSDTQYF,TRBJ2-3,TRBV3-1/TRBV3-2,TRBD1
CASRGQGGQPQHF,TRBJ1-5,TRBV6-5,TRBD1
CAWSISYNSPLHF,TRBJ1-6,TRBV30,.
CASSLSQGNEQFF,TRBJ2-1,TRBV3-1/TRBV3-2,.
CASSQDSYGYTF,TRBJ1-2,TRBV5-4,.
CASSPTNRGRADTQYF,TRBJ2-3,TRBV4-1,TRBD1
CAWSVGDQETQYF,TRBJ2-5,TRBV30,.
CASSFSQYEQYF,TRBJ2-7,TRBV7-2,.
CASSLQGNEQFF,TRBJ2-1,TRBV7-3,.
CASQMGSGNTIYF,TRBJ1-3,TRBV18,.
CAWRHDRAGANVLTF,TRBJ2-6,TRBV30,TRBD1
CASSETRVSNQPQHF,TRBJ1-5,TRBV6-1,.
CASDTGVRDEKLFF,TRBJ1-4,TRBV2,.
CASSVDNNQPQHF,TRBJ1-5,TRBV18,.
CASSPDPLANYGYTF,TRBJ1-2,TRBV4-1,.
CASSQPGSLMNTEAFF,TRBJ1-1,TRBV4-1,.
CASSPERGLGNTIYF,TRBJ1-3,TRBV9,.
CASSDSRTEAFF,TRBJ1-1,TRBV10-1,.
CAWSMGPAPQWPQHF,TRBJ1-5,TRBV30,.
CASSQSYIMNTEAFF,TRBJ1-1,TRBV16,.
CAWSLISTNEKLFF,TRBJ1-4,TRBV30,.
CASSLGPVQPQHF,TRBJ1-5,TRBV11-2,.
CASMGPFDEKLFF,TRBJ1-4,TRBV5-1,.
CASSFLTADYGYTF,TRBJ1-2,TRBV2,.